This T cell receptor (beta chain) was captured by sequencing in a study of regulatory T cells in long-lasting Graves disease. Points from the study as a whole: It was in persistent disease that TRBV28, TRBJ1-2 and TRBJ2-5 were favored.

For this clonotype: Its antigen is as yet unknown. Possible read error: a much larger clone is one base away.

Documented time point: persistent/refractory GD, antithyroid drugs over 5 years with positive TRAb. PBMC RNA was the source of the TCR library. As a group, patients came from one endocrinology department in Xi'an, China. Per the germline V gene, CDR1 is SGHTA and CDR2 is FQGNSA. There are 14 residues in the CDR3. With 3 bases removed from V and 6 bases from J, the gap between germline ends came to 15 bases. The authors built TCR beta libraries using iRepertoire HTBI primers and Arm-PCR of CDR3 regions. Per the original data handling: Sample data revealed fewer than 70 TRBV and 14 TRBJ segments. TCRdb called the multiplex PCR reads again in MiXCR, with one record for every CDR3 protein. TCRdb, not the original authors, processed these V and J calls. Here the sample spans roughly 450,000 distinct CDR3 sequences, 23% being singletons.

V and J are TRBV7-2 and TRBJ2-7; the D gene is possibly TRBD2 (6 bases). This clonotype was sampled from a female donor with Graves disease. The sample was peripheral blood mononuclear cells (PBMCs), taken when the disease was refractory, from a patient treated with antithyroid drugs. The CDR3 DNA sequence: TGTGCCAGCAGCTTTAAAAGCGGGCCCATCGAGCAGTACTTC. It codes for CASSFKSGPIEQYF.